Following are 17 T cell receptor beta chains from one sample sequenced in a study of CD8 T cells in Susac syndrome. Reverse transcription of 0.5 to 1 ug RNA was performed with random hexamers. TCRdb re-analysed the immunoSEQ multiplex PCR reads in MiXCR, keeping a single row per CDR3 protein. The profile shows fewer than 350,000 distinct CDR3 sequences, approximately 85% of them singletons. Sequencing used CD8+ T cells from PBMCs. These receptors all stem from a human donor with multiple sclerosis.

The CDR3 region is CASSRPSGIEQFF. The CDR3 nucleotides read TGTGCCAGCAGCCGGCCTAGCGGGATAGAGCAGTTCTTC. The chain uses TRBV14 and TRBJ2-1; 9 nucleotides line up with TRBD2. The V gene's germline CDR1 is SGHDN and CDR2 FVKESK. The CDR3 is 13 amino acids. V lost 4 bases, J lost 10 bases, and 5 bases stayed unmatched.

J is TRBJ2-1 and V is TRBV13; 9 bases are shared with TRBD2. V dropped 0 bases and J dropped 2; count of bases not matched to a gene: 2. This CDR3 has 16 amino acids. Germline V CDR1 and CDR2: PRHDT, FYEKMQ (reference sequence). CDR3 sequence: CASSLGAGGTYNEQFF. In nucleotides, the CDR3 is TGTGCCAGCAGCTTAGGAGCGGGAGGTACCTACAATGAGCAGTTCTTC.

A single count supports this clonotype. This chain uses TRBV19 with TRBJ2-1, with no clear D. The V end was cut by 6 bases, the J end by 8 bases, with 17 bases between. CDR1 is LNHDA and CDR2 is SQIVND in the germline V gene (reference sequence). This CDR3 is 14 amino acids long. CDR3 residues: CASSSSFGGDEQFF. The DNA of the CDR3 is TGTGCCAGTAGCTCGTCCTTTGGTGGCGATGAGCAGTTCTTC. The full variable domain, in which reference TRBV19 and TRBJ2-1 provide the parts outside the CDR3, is DGGITQSPKYLFRKEGQNVTLSCEQNLNHDAMYWYRQDPGQGLRLIYYSQIVNDFQKGDIAEGYSVSREKKESFPLTVTSAQKNPTAFYLCASSSSFGGDEQFFGPGTRLTVL.

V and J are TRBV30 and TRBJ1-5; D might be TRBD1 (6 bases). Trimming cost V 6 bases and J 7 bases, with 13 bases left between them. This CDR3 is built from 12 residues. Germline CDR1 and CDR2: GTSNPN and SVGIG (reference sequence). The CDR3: CACTGSGQPQHF. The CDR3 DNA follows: TGTGCCTGTACAGGGTCCGGGCAGCCCCAGCATTTT.

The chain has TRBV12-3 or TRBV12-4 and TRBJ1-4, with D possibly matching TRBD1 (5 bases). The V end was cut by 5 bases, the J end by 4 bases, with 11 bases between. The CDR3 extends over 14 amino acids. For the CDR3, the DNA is TGTGCCAGCAGTGCCGGGACCTATAATGAAAAACTGTTTTTT. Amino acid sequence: CASSAGTYNEKLFF.

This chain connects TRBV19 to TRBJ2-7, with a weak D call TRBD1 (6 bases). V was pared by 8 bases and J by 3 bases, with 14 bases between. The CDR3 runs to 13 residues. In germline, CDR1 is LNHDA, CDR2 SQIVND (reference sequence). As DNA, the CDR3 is TGTGCCAGTGCAGCAGGGGTAGACTACGAGCAGTACTTC. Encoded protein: CASAAGVDYEQYF. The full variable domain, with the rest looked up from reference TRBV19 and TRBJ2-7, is DGGITQSPKYLFRKEGQNVTLSCEQNLNHDAMYWYRQDPGQGLRLIYYSQIVNDFQKGDIAEGYSVSREKKESFPLTVTSAQKNPTAFYLCASAAGVDYEQYFGPGTRLTVT.

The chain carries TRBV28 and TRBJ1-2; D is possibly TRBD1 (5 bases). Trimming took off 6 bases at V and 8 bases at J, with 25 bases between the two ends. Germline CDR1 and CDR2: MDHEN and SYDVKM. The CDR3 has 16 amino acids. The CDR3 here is CASRQSPGGLSMGYTF. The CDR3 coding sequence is TGTGCCAGCAGACAATCTCCGGGGGGACTTTCTATGGGCTACACCTTC.

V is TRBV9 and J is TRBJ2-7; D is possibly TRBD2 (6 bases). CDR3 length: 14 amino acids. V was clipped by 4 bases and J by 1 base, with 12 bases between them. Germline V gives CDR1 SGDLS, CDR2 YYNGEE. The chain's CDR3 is CASSTGEESYEQYF. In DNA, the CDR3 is TGTGCCAGCAGCACGGGGGAGGAGTCCTACGAGCAGTACTTC.

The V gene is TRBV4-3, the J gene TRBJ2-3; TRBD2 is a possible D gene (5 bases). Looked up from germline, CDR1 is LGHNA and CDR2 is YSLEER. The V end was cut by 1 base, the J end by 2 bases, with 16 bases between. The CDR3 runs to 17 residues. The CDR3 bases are TGCGCCAGCAGCCAAGGCGCTAGGACTCTAACCACAGATACGCAGTATTTT. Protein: CASSQGARTLTTDTQYF.

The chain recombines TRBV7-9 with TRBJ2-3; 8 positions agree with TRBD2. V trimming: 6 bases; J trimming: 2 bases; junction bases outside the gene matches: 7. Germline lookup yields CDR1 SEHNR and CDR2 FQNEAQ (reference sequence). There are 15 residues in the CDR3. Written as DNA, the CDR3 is TGTGCCAGCAGTCCGGGGGGGGCGCCCACAGATACGCAGTATTTT. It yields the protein CASSPGGAPTDTQYF.

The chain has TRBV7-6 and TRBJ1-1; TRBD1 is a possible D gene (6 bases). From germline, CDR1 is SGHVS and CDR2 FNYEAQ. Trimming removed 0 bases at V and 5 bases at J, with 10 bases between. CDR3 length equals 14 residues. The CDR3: CASSLALGGTEAFF. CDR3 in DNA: TGTGCCAGCAGCTTAGCGCTAGGGGGGACTGAAGCTTTCTTT.

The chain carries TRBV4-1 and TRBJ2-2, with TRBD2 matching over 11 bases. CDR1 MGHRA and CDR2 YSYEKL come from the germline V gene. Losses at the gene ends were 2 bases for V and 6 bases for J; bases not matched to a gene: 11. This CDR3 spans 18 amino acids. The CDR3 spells CASSQLPLAGGPAGELFF. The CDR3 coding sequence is TGCGCCAGCAGCCAACTCCCCTTAGCGGGAGGGCCGGCCGGGGAGCTGTTTTTT.

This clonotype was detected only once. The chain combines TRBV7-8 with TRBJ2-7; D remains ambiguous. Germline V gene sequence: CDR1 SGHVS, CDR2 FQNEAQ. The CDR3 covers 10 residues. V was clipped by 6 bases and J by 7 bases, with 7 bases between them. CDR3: CASRDQEQYF. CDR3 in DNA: TGTGCCAGCAGAGATCAAGAGCAGTACTTC.

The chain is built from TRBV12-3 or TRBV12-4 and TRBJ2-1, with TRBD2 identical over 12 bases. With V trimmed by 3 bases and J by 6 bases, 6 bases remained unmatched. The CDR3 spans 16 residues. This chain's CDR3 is CASSFWASGRANEQFF. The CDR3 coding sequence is TGTGCCAGCAGTTTCTGGGCTAGCGGGAGGGCCAATGAGCAGTTCTTC.

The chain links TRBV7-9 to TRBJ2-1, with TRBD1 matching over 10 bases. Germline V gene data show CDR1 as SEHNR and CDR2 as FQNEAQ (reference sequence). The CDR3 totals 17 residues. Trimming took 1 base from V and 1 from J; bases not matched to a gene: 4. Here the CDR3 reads CASSLGRGQGSYNEQFF. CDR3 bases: TGTGCCAGCAGCTTAGGGCGGGGACAGGGGTCCTACAATGAGCAGTTCTTC.

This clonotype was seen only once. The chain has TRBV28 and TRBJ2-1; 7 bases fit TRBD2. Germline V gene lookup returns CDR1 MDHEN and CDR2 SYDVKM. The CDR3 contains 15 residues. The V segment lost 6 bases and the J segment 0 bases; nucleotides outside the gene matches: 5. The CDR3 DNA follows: TGTGCCAGCAGGCCCAGCGGGAACTCCTACAATGAGCAGTTCTTC. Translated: CASRPSGNSYNEQFF. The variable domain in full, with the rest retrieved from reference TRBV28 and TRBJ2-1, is DVKVTQSSRYLVKRTGEKVFLECVQDMDHENMFWYRQDPGLGLRLIYFSYDVKMKEKGDIPEGYSVSREKKERFSLILESASTNQTSMYLCASRPSGNSYNEQFFGPGTRLTVL.

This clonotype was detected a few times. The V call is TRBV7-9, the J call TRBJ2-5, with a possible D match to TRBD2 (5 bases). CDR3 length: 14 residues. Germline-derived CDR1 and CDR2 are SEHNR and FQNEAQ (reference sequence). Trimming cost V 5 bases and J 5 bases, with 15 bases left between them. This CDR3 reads CASSGGLATETQYF. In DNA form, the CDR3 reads TGTGCCAGCAGCGGAGGACTGGCAACGGAGACCCAGTACTTC. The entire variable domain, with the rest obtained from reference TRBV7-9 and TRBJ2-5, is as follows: DTGVSQNPRHKITKRGQNVTFRCDPISEHNRLYWYRQTLGQGPEFLTYFQNEAQLEKSRLLSDRFSAERPKGSFSTLEIQRTEQGDSAMYLCASSGGLATETQYFGPGTRLLVL.